This TCR beta chain came from a study of blood T cells in healthy people across ages. General study findings and limits: Diversity estimates drawn from one million T cells were deemed underestimates. Across the age range, TCR beta diversity per million T cells fell in a roughly linear way. A strong correlation was found between TCR beta diversity and the percentage of naive T cells.

The germline V gene encodes CDR1 MNHEY and CDR2 SVGAGI. The V and J ends lost 0 bases and 6 bases respectively, with 8 bases between them. The CDR3 length is 13 residues. A note on this clonotype: The antigen remains unidentified.

The use of a sample-barcoded 5' primer and a J-beta primer mix characterized a second PCR of 7 to 11 cycles. Through a template-switch adaptor with 12 random nucleotides, each cDNA molecule received a tag. TCRdb re-analysed the 5' RACE reads in MiXCR, keeping a single row per CDR3 protein. The data hold about 1,400,000 distinct CDR3 sequences, with roughly 40% observed a single time. Material for sequencing was blood. The J gene is TRBJ1-1, the V gene TRBV6-5; D is uncertain. The sequence was collected from a woman between 18 and 29 years old in good health. CDR3 sequence: CASSYSVRAEAFF. The CDR3 bases are TGTGCCAGCAGTTACTCGGTCCGGGCTGAAGCTTTCTTT.